Following are 27 T cell receptor beta chains from one sample sequenced in a study of blood T cell repertoires in COVID-19. Assay used: immunoSEQ multiplex PCR; TCRdb lists only in-frame clones, some missing. The sample holds about 220,000 clones; about 87% are singletons and the top ten take about 2.4%. The sequenced sample was PBMCs or T cells enriched from blood (not recorded which). Receptor source: a woman aged 25-40 years who had recovered from COVID-19.

This sequence joins TRBV6-2 or TRBV6-3 and TRBJ1-4; D gene uncertain. The CDR3 extends over 13 amino acids. Trimming pared 5 bases from V and 6 bases from J, leaving 10 bases between. Germline loops: CDR1 MNHEY, CDR2 SVGEGT. The CDR3 loop is CASSRLEDEKLFF. The CDR3 DNA is TGTGCCAGCAGTAGATTGGAGGATGAAAAACTGTTTTTT.

The rearrangement joins TRBV7-8 to TRBJ1-4; perhaps TRBD1 as D (6 bases). The CDR3 is 15 amino acids. From germline, CDR1 is SGHVS and CDR2 FQNEAQ. V lost 5 bases to trimming and J lost 7 bases, with 17 bases between them. The CDR3 sequence: CASSPSGGWSEKLFF. Written as DNA, the CDR3 is TGTGCCAGCAGCCCCTCGGGGGGCTGGAGTGAAAAACTGTTTTTT.

The rearrangement uses TRBV3-1 (or the pseudogene TRBV3-2) and TRBJ2-3, with 7 bases identical to TRBD2. CDR1 is LGHDT, CDR2 YNNKEL, per germline (reference sequence). V dropped 3 bases and J dropped 2; count of bases not matched to a gene: 8. This CDR3 contains 16 residues. The CDR3 DNA is TGTGCCAGCAGCCAGCTAACGGGACTAAACACAGATACGCAGTATTTT. Its protein product is CASSQLTGLNTDTQYF.

The chain employs TRBV27 and TRBJ1-5; D perhaps matches TRBD1 (6 bases). V was shortened by 3 bases and J by 4 bases, with 16 bases between the two germline ends. The CDR3 spans 16 residues. The germline gives CDR1 MNHEY, CDR2 SMNVEV (reference sequence). The CDR3 bases are TGTGCCAGCAGTTTTGGAGGTCCAGGGGCAAATCAGCCCCAGCATTTT. This encodes CASSFGGPGANQPQHF.

This chain uses TRBV7-7 with TRBJ2-1; tentative D call: TRBD2 (5 bases). CDR1 is SSHAT, CDR2 FNYEAQ, per germline (reference sequence). The V gene lost 1 base and the J gene lost 6 bases, with 16 bases spanning the gap. This CDR3 is 16 amino acids long. DNA of the CDR3: TGTGCCAGCAGCTTAGGTACTAGAAGCGAGGGCAATGAGCAGTTCTTC. Encoded protein: CASSLGTRSEGNEQFF.

This chain connects TRBV7-2 to TRBJ2-1; the match to TRBD2 covers 11 bases. Germline lookup yields CDR1 SGHTA and CDR2 FQGNSA. The CDR3 length is 18 residues. Unmatched junction bases numbered 15, after V lost 2 bases and J lost 9 bases. In DNA form, the CDR3 reads TGTGCCAGCAGCTTACCCTCCGGAGTAGCGGGGGGGCGGAGTGAGCAGTTCTTC. Encoded protein: CASSLPSGVAGGRSEQFF.

This clone was detected a few times. V usage is TRBV2 and J usage is TRBJ1-5, with 8 bases that match TRBD1. Per germline, CDR1 SNHLY and CDR2 FYNNEI. This CDR3 has 15 amino acids. V lost 1 base and J lost 7; bases outside the gene matches: 6. This CDR3 is CASSEGQGARQPQHF. The DNA for the CDR3 is TGTGCCAGCAGTGAAGGCCAGGGGGCGAGACAGCCCCAGCATTTT.

The V call is TRBV9, the J call TRBJ2-1; tentative D call: TRBD2 (6 bases). Germline V gene data show CDR1 as SGDLS and CDR2 as YYNGEE. CDR3 length equals 15 residues. The V and J ends lost 6 bases and 0 bases respectively, with 13 bases between them. CDR3 in amino acids: CASTPSVSSYNEQFF. DNA of the CDR3: TGTGCCAGCACGCCTAGCGTTAGCTCCTACAATGAGCAGTTCTTC. Combining the CDR3 with reference TRBV9 and TRBJ2-1 gives the whole variable domain DSGVTQTPKHLITATGQRVTLRCSPRSGDLSVYWYQQSLDQGLQFLIQYYNGEERAKGNILERFSAQQFPDLHSELNLSSLELGDSALYFCASTPSVSSYNEQFFGPGTRLTVL.

The gene calls are TRBV18 and TRBJ1-5, with TRBD1 identical over 11 bases. CDR1 and CDR2 from the germline V gene are KGHSH and LQKENI. This CDR3 comprises 18 residues. With 3 bases clipped from V and 2 bases from J, the junction kept 9 bases outside the gene matches. The CDR3 DNA follows: TGTGCCAGCTCACCTACCGGGACAGGGGGGAACGGCAATCAGCCCCAGCATTTT. Translation gives CASSPTGTGGNGNQPQHF. The entire variable domain, with the rest obtained from reference TRBV18 and TRBJ1-5, is as follows: NAGVMQNPRHLVRRRGQEARLRCSPMKGHSHVYWYRQLPEEGLKFMVYLQKENIIDESGMPKERFSAEFPKEGPSILRIQQVVRGDSAAYFCASSPTGTGGNGNQPQHFGDGTRLSIL.

V and J are TRBV10-3 and TRBJ2-3; tentative D call: TRBD2 (5 bases). Looked up from germline, CDR1 is ENHRY and CDR2 is SYGVKD. CDR3 length: 15 residues. Deletions cut 4 bases from V and 2 bases from J, with 13 bases between. CDR3 residues: CAISAGRGDTDTQYF. CDR3 sequence (DNA): TGTGCCATCAGTGCTGGCCGGGGAGACACAGATACGCAGTATTTT.

The rearrangement links TRBV7-2 to TRBJ2-7; 12 nucleotides match TRBD2. The CDR3 is 14 amino acids. Per germline, CDR1 SGHTA and CDR2 FQGNSA. The junction had 3 bases not matched to a gene; V was cut back by 3 bases and J by 6 bases. The CDR3 DNA follows: TGTGCCAGCAGCTTTTCTAGCGGGGGGGCCGAGCAGTACTTC. Translating it yields CASSFSSGGAEQYF.

V gene TRBV7-9 combines with J gene TRBJ1-6; TRBD1 is a possible D gene (6 bases). Germline CDR1 reads SEHNR; CDR2 reads FQNEAQ (reference sequence). V was cut by 6 bases and J by 8 bases, with 14 bases left in between. The CDR3 has 14 amino acids. CDR3 residues: CASRLDSSYSPLHF. CDR3 DNA sequence: TGTGCCAGCAGACTGGACAGTTCGTATTCACCCCTCCACTTT.

J is TRBJ2-3 and V is TRBV4-1, with D unclear. The CDR3 has 16 residues. V was trimmed by 2 bases and J by 8 bases, leaving 20 bases between them. Germline values: CDR1 MGHRA, CDR2 YSYEKL. DNA of the CDR3: TGCGCCAGCAGCCAACGGCCCACGCCCTCGGGTACTACGCAGTATTTT. Protein product: CASSQRPTPSGTTQYF.

The genes are TRBV18 and TRBJ2-7, with 10 bases fitting TRBD1. The CDR3 runs to 14 residues. V lost 3 bases, J lost 7 bases, and 6 bases stayed unmatched. The germline gives CDR1 KGHSH, CDR2 LQKENI. The CDR3 nucleotides are TGTGCCAGCTCACCCGGGACAGGGGAGTGGGAGCAGTACTTC. It codes for CASSPGTGEWEQYF.

J is TRBJ1-6 and V is TRBV7-8; 10 bases align to TRBD1. The CDR3 loop spans 15 amino acids. Looked up from germline, CDR1 is SGHVS and CDR2 is FQNEAQ. The V gene end was trimmed by 5 bases and the J gene end by 9 bases; junction bases not matched to a gene: 7. The CDR3 DNA reads TGTGCCAGCAGCCCCAAGGGACAGGGGACTTCACCCCTCCACTTT. Translating gives CASSPKGQGTSPLHF.

The J gene is TRBJ2-1, the V gene TRBV6-2 or TRBV6-3; 8 bases line up with TRBD1. J lost 9 bases, V lost 6 bases, and 4 bases had no gene match. CDR1 and CDR2 from the germline V gene are MNHEY and SVGEGT. The CDR3 runs 12 residues. Here the CDR3 DNA reads TGTGCCAGCAGCCAGACAGGGGTTGAGCAGTTCTTC. Its protein is CASSQTGVEQFF.

The chain couples TRBV4-3 to TRBJ2-3; 9 bases fit TRBD1. Germline CDR1 is LGHNA and CDR2 is YSLEER. Trimming at V came to 0 bases and at J to 6 bases, leaving 7 bases not matched to a gene. The CDR3 loop spans 16 amino acids. The chain's CDR3 is CASSQDPSQGADTQYF. CDR3 in DNA: TGCGCCAGCAGCCAAGATCCCTCACAGGGGGCGGATACGCAGTATTTT.

V usage is TRBV19 and J usage is TRBJ2-7, with 7 nucleotides matching TRBD2. Germline lookup yields CDR1 LNHDA and CDR2 SQIVND (reference sequence). Trimming cost V 0 bases and J 2 bases; bases outside gene matches: 1. The CDR3 runs to 14 residues. CDR3 DNA sequence: TGTGCCAGTAGTATAGAAGCGGGGACCTACGAGCAGTACTTC. Translated: CASSIEAGTYEQYF.

The CDR3 DNA is TGCAGCGGTCCCCGGACAGGGAAATTCACAGATACGCAGTATTTT. Its translation: CSGPRTGKFTDTQYF. The rearrangement uses TRBV29-1 and TRBJ2-3, with 8 bases aligning to TRBD1. CDR1 and CDR2 (germline): SQVTM, ANQGSEA. V was clipped by 7 bases and J by 2 bases; unmatched bases: 11. This CDR3 region has 15 residues.

The chain couples TRBV2 to TRBJ1-2; 8 bases line up with TRBD1. This CDR3 region has 15 residues. J lost 4 bases, V lost 4 bases, and 8 bases had no gene match. Germline loops: CDR1 SNHLY, CDR2 FYNNEI. CDR3 sequence (DNA): TGTGCCAGCAGTGGGCGGGACAGGTTAAGCTATGGCTACACCTTC. Amino acids: CASSGRDRLSYGYTF.

V and J are TRBV27 and TRBJ1-1; the match to TRBD1 covers 8 bases. This CDR3 spans 16 amino acids. The germline CDR1 and CDR2 sequences are MNHEY and SMNVEV (reference sequence). With 6 bases clipped from V and 0 bases from J, the junction kept 9 bases outside the gene matches. The CDR3 nucleotides are TGTGCCAGCAGCTTTTTACAGGGGGGAATGAACACTGAAGCTTTCTTT. Encoded protein: CASSFLQGGMNTEAFF.

The chain employs TRBV5-1 and TRBJ2-5; TRBD2 aligns across 7 bases. Germline V gives CDR1 SGHRS, CDR2 YFSETQ. The CDR3 length is 15 residues. V gave up 3 bases and J gave up 5 bases; unmatched junction bases: 10. The DNA of the CDR3 is TGCGCCAGCAGCTCACGAGGGAGGGGTATGGAGACCCAGTACTTC. Its translation is CASSSRGRGMETQYF.

This clone is a singleton in its sample. This chain connects TRBV7-9 to TRBJ2-3; tentative D call: TRBD1 (5 bases). Germline V gene data show CDR1 as SEHNR and CDR2 as FQNEAQ (reference sequence). V lost 1 base, J lost 0 bases, and 8 bases lay in between. The CDR3 is 15 residues long. CDR3 in DNA: TGTGCCAGCAGCTTAGGACAGACTAGCACAGATACGCAGTATTTT. It specifies CASSLGQTSTDTQYF.

The count of this clone is one. V gene TRBV6-2 or TRBV6-3 combines with J gene TRBJ2-7, with TRBD2 matching over 12 bases. The J segment lost 5 bases and the V segment lost 1 base, leaving 12 bases of the junction unmatched. The CDR3 is made up of 18 amino acids. Germline loops: CDR1 MNHEY, CDR2 SVGEGT. The DNA of the CDR3 is TGTGCCAGCAGTTACTGGGGCCTAGCGGGGGGGCCCTCTAACGAGCAGTACTTC. Protein sequence: CASSYWGLAGGPSNEQYF.

The chain joins TRBV9 to TRBJ1-1; 10 bases fit TRBD1. V trimming: 3 bases; J trimming: 10 bases; junction bases outside the gene matches: 9. The CDR3 extends over 14 amino acids. The germline gives CDR1 SGDLS, CDR2 YYNGEE. CDR3 residues: CASSALRDRGTAFF. CDR3 sequence (DNA): TGTGCCAGCAGCGCACTCCGGGACAGGGGTACAGCTTTCTTT.

The chain employs TRBV24-1 and TRBJ2-1, with TRBD1 identical over 10 bases. V lost 4 bases, J lost 6 bases, and 2 bases stayed unmatched. This CDR3 spans 14 amino acids. Germline V gene lookup returns CDR1 KGHDR and CDR2 SFDVKD. The CDR3 DNA sequence: TGTGCCACCAGTGAGGGGGACAGGGGCAATGAGCAGTTCTTC. Its protein product is CATSEGDRGNEQFF.

The chain recombines TRBV18 with TRBJ2-6, with D tentatively TRBD1 (6 bases). This CDR3 has 18 residues. Germline values: CDR1 KGHSH, CDR2 LQKENI. Deletions cut 4 bases from V and 1 base from J, with 17 bases between. CDR3: CASSLAGTSFSGANVLTF. Here the CDR3 DNA reads TGTGCCAGCTCACTTGCCGGGACATCTTTTTCTGGGGCCAACGTCCTGACTTTC.